The 5 T cell receptor beta chains reported below all come from one sample, sequenced in a study of T cells in Graves' hyperthyroidism and ophthalmopathy. Regions amplified from RNA transcripts were the TCR beta CDR3 regions. HTBI primers drove first-round RT-PCR of the TCR CDR3. TCRdb itself ran the multiplex PCR reads through MiXCR, one entry per CDR3 protein. The sample holds about 480,000 distinct CDR3 sequences; under 15% are singletons and the top ten take 15% to 20%. The sequenced sample consisted of blood. The receptor set was obtained from a woman aged 18-29 years with Graves' hyperthyroidism.

This clonotype was found many times. The chain combines TRBV20-1 with TRBJ1-1, with 11 nucleotides matching TRBD1. The germline V gene encodes CDR1 DFQATT and CDR2 SNEGSKA (reference sequence). With 3 bases clipped from V and 3 bases from J, the junction kept 9 bases outside the gene matches. The CDR3 length is 16 residues. The CDR3 loop reads CSASSLDRGPDTEAFF. The DNA of the CDR3 is TGCAGTGCTAGTTCTTTGGACAGGGGGCCGGACACTGAAGCTTTCTTT.

This clonotype was seen at least ten times. DNA for the CDR3: TGTGCCAGCAGTTTCGGCAGAGGAGCTGAAGCTTTCTTT. Translating gives CASSFGRGAEAFF. The chain carries TRBV12-3 or TRBV12-4 and TRBJ1-1, with D unclear. CDR3 length: 13 amino acids. Trimming removed 3 bases at V and 6 bases at J, with 11 bases between.

This clonotype was observed many times. The chain combines TRBV6-1 with TRBJ1-2; D is uncertain. With 6 bases removed from V and 6 bases from J, the gap between germline ends came to 8 bases. The CDR3 has 11 residues. CDR1 is MNHNS, CDR2 SASEGT, per germline. The CDR3 here is CASRGRDGYTF. The CDR3 DNA is TGTGCCAGCAGAGGTCGTGATGGCTACACCTTC.

The chain couples TRBV10-3 to TRBJ2-3; no reliable D call. The CDR3 runs to 15 residues. Looked up from germline, CDR1 is ENHRY and CDR2 is SYGVKD. Trimming removed 6 bases at V and 1 base at J, with 14 bases between. The CDR3 is CAIRPRLEGTDTQYF. The CDR3 DNA reads as TGTGCCATCAGACCTAGATTAGAAGGCACAGATACGCAGTATTTT.

In this sample, this clonotype turned up a few times. The chain recombines TRBV10-3 with TRBJ2-5; TRBD1 matches at 9 bases. V was pared by 6 bases and J by 2 bases, with 7 bases of the junction left unmatched. There are 15 residues in the CDR3. Germline V gene sequence: CDR1 ENHRY, CDR2 SYGVKD. The CDR3 DNA reads as TGTGCCATCAGCTCCGGGACAGGGACGCAAGAGACCCAGTACTTC. Translating gives CAISSGTGTQETQYF.